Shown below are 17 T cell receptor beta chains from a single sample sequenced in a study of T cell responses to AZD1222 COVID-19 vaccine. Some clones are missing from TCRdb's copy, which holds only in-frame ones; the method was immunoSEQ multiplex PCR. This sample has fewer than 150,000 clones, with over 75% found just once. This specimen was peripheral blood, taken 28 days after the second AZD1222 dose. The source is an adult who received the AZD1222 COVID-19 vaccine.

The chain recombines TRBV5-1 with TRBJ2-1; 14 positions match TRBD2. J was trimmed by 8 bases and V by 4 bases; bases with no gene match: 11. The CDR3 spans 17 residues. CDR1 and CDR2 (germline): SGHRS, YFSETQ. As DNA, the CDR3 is TGCGCCAGCAGCGTCAGACTAGCGGGGGGGTTTGGTTATGAGCAGTTCTTC. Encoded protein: CASSVRLAGGFGYEQFF.

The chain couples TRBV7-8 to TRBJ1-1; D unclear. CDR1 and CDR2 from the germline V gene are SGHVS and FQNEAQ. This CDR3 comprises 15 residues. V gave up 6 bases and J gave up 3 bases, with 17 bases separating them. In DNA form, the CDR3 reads TGTGCCAGCAGGAGGGATATAGGTGTTTACACTGAAGCTTTCTTT. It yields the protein CASRRDIGVYTEAFF.

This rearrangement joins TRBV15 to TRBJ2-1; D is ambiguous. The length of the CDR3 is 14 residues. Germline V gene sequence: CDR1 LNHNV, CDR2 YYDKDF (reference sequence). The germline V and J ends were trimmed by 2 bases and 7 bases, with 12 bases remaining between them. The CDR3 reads CATSRPDSRNEQFF. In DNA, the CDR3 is TGTGCCACCAGCAGACCTGACTCCCGAAATGAGCAGTTCTTC.

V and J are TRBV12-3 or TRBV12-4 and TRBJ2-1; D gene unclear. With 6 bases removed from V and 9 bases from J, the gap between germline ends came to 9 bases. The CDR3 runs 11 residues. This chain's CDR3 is CASSLEVEQFF. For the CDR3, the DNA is TGTGCCAGCAGCCTCGAGGTTGAGCAGTTCTTC.

This CDR3 is CASSYGNQPQHF. The DNA of the CDR3 is TGTGCCAGCAGTTACGGGAATCAGCCCCAGCATTTT. The J gene is TRBJ1-5, the V gene TRBV6-6; D call uncertain. The germline V gene encodes CDR1 MNHNY and CDR2 SVGAGI (reference sequence). V was cut by 2 bases and J by 4 bases, with 3 bases left in between. This CDR3 has 12 residues.

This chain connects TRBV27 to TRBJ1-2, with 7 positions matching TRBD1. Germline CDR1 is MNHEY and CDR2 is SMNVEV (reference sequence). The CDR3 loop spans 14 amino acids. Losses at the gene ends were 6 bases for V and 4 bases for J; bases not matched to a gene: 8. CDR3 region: CASRSEGAGYGYTF. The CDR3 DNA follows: TGTGCCAGCAGGTCGGAGGGGGCAGGCTATGGCTACACCTTC.

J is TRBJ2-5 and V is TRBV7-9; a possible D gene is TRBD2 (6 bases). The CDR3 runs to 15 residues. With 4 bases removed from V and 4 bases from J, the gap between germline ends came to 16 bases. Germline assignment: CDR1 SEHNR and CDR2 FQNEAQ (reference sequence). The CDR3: CASSSQLGGGETQYF. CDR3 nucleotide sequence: TGTGCCAGCAGCTCCCAGTTGGGGGGAGGAGAGACCCAGTACTTC. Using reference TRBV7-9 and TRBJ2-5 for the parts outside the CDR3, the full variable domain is DTGVSQNPRHKITKRGQNVTFRCDPISEHNRLYWYRQTLGQGPEFLTYFQNEAQLEKSRLLSDRFSAERPKGSFSTLEIQRTEQGDSAMYLCASSSQLGGGETQYFGPGTRLLVL.

CDR3 sequence reads: CASSGLRGTETQYF. The CDR3 bases are TGTGCCAGCAGCGGCCTCAGGGGTACAGAGACCCAGTACTTC. The V call is TRBV9, the J call TRBJ2-5; D perhaps matches TRBD1 (6 bases). The CDR3 has 14 amino acids. V gave up 3 bases and J gave up 4 bases, with 13 bases separating them. The germline V gene encodes CDR1 SGDLS and CDR2 YYNGEE.

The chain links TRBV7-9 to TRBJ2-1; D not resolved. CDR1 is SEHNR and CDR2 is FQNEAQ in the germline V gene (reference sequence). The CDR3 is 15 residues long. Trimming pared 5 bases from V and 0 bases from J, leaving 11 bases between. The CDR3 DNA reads TGTGCCAGCAGCCCTCTTATAAGCTCCTACAATGAGCAGTTCTTC. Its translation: CASSPLISSYNEQFF.

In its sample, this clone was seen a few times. The CDR3 spells CASSQDQNAGTREPQHF. CDR3 bases: TGCGCCAGCAGCCAAGATCAAAATGCGGGGACCAGGGAGCCCCAGCATTTT. This sequence joins TRBV4-1 and TRBJ1-5; D might be TRBD1 (5 bases). V lost 0 bases and J 8 bases, leaving 20 bases between the germline ends. The CDR3 is made up of 17 amino acids. Germline CDR1 and CDR2: MGHRA and YSYEKL.

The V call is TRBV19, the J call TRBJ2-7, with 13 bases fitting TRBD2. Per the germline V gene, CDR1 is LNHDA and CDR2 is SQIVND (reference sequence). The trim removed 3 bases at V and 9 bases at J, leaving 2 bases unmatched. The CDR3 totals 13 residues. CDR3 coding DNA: TGTGCCAGTAGTATCGGACTAGCGGGAGCGCAGTACTTC. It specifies CASSIGLAGAQYF.

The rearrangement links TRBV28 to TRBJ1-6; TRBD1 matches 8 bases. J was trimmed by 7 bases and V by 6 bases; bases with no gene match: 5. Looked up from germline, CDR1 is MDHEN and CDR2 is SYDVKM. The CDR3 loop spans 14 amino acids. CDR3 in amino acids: CASSLRGPNSPLHF. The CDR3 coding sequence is TGTGCCAGCAGCCTCAGGGGGCCGAATTCACCCCTCCACTTT.

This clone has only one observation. In DNA form, the CDR3 reads TGTGCCAGCAGTCCGGGGACTCTCAGCTCCTACAATGAGCAGTTCTTC. Translating gives CASSPGTLSSYNEQFF. The chain has TRBV28 and TRBJ2-1, with D maybe TRBD2 (6 bases). The V end lost 5 bases, the J end lost 0 bases, and 14 bases lay between the germline ends. Germline CDR1 MDHEN, CDR2 SYDVKM. There are 16 residues in the CDR3.

CDR3: CASILNYEQYF. CDR3 sequence (DNA): TGTGCCAGCATTTTAAACTACGAGCAGTACTTC. The chain couples TRBV2 to TRBJ2-7; no reliable D call. CDR3 length: 11 residues. V was shortened by 7 bases and J by 3 bases, with 7 bases between the two germline ends. Germline V gives CDR1 SNHLY, CDR2 FYNNEI.

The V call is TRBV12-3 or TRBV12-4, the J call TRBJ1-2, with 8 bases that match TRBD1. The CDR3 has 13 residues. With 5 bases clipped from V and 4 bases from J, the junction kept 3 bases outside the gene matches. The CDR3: CASSNRGGYGYTF. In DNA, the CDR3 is TGTGCCAGCAGTAACAGGGGGGGCTATGGCTACACCTTC.

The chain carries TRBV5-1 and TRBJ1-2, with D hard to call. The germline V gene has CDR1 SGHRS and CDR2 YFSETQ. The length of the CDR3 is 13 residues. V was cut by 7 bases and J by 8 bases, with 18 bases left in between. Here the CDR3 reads CASRGEDSEGYTF. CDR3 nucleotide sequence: TGCGCCAGCCGTGGAGAGGACTCCGAAGGCTACACCTTC. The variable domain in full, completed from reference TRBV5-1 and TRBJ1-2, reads KAGVTQTPRYLIKTRGQQVTLSCSPISGHRSVSWYQQTPGQGLQFLFEYFSETQRNKGNFPGRFSGRQFSNSRSEMNVSTLELGDSALYLCASRGEDSEGYTFGSGTRLTVV.

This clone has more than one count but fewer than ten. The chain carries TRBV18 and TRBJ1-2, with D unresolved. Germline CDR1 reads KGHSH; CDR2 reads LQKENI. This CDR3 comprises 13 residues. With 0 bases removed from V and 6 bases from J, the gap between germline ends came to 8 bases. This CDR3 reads CASSPPGENGYTF. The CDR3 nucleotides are TGTGCCAGCTCACCACCTGGGGAAAATGGCTACACCTTC. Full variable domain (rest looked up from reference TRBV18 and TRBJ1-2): NAGVMQNPRHLVRRRGQEARLRCSPMKGHSHVYWYRQLPEEGLKFMVYLQKENIIDESGMPKERFSAEFPKEGPSILRIQQVVRGDSAAYFCASSPPGENGYTFGSGTRLTVV.